The source of this T cell receptor (beta chain) is a study of T-cell reconstitution after alpha-beta-depleted transplantation in children. Study-level findings and limits: Hyperexpanded clones declined; after one year, newly produced T cells mostly supplied diversity. High day-60 TCRbeta diversity in some patients came from surviving recipient T cells and thymic progenitors. Roughly two months post-transplant, alpha-beta T cells reportedly originated from several hundred graft clones that had expanded.

V shed 4 bases, J shed 2 bases, and the junction held 8 bases outside the gene matches. This CDR3 is built from 16 residues. Germline V gene lookup returns CDR1 DFQATT and CDR2 SNEGSKA (reference sequence). A note on this clonotype: As yet, its antigen is unknown.

Using unique molecular identifiers, the investigators prepared the TCRbeta library. TCRdb reprocessed the PCR reads with MiXCR, giving one entry per CDR3 protein. This table holds about a million distinct CDR3 sequences, about 31% found once. The chain carries TRBV20-1 and TRBJ2-4; 10 positions agree with TRBD1. The sequencing here drew on PBMCs, mostly from graft donor cells, taken 360 days after TCRalphabeta/CD19-depleted stem cell transplant. The clonotype comes from a boy less than two years old who had a stem cell transplant for SCID, so the T cells may come from the graft donor. The CDR3 sequence is CSAKDGTGVSKNIQYF. CDR3 DNA: TGCAGTGCTAAAGACGGGACAGGGGTTTCCAAAAACATTCAGTACTTC.